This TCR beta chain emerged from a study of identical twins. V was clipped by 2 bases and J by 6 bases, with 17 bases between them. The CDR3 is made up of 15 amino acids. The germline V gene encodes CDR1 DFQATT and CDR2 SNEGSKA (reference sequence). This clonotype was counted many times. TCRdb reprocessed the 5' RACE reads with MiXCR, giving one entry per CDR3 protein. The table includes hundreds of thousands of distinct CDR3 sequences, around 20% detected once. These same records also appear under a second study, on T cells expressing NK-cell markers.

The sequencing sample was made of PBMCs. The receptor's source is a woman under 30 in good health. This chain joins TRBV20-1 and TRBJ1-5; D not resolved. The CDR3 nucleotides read TGCAGTGCTAGACAGCGGGCAGGAGGGATTCAGCCCCAGCATTTT. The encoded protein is CSARQRAGGIQPQHF.